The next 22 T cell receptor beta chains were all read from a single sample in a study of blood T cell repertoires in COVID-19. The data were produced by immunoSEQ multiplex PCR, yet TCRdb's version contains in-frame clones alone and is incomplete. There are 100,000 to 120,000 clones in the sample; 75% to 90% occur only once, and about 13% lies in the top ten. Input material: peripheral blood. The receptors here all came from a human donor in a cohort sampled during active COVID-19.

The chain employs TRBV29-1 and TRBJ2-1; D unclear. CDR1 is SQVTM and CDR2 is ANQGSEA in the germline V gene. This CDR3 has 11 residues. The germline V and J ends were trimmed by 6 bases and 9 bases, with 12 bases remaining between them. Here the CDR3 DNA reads TGCAGCGTCGCCCGTAGTGGTGAGCAGTTCTTC. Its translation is CSVARSGEQFF.

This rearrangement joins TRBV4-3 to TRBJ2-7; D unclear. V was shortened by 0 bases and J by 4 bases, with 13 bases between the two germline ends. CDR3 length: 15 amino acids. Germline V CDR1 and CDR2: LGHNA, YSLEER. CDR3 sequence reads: CASSQDLAGIYEQYF. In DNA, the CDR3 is TGCGCCAGCAGCCAAGATCTCGCAGGAATATACGAGCAGTACTTC.

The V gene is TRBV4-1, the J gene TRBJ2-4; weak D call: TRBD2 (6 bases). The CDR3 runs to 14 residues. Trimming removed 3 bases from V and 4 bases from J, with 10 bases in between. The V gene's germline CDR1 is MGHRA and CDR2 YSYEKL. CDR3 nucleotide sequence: TGCGCCAGCAGCCAGTATGGAGGGAAAAACATTCAGTACTTC. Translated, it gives CASSQYGGKNIQYF.

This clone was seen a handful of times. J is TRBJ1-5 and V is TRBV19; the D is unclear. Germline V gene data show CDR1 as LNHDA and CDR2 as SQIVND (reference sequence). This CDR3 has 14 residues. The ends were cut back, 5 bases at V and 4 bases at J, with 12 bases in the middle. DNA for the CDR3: TGTGCCAGTAGTCCTGCAAGCATAAATCAGCCCCAGCATTTT. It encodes CASSPASINQPQHF.

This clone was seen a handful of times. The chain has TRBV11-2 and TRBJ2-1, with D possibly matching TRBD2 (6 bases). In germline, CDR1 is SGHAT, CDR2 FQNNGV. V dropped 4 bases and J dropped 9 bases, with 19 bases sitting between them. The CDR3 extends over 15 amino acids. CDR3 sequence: CASSSLGAGSREQFF. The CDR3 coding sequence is TGTGCCAGCAGCTCCCTCGGGGCGGGGAGTCGTGAGCAGTTCTTC.

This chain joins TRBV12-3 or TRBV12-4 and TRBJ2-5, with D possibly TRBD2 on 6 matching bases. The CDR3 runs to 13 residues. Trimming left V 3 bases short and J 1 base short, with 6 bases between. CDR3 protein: CASSLTSQETQYF. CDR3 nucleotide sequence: TGTGCCAGCAGTTTGACTAGCCAAGAGACCCAGTACTTC.

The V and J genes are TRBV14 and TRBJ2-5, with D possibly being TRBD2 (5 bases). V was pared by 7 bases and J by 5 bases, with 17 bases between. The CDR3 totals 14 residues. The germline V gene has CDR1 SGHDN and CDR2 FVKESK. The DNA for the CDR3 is TGTGCCAGCATCGCGCGGACCCCGGGGGAGACCCAGTACTTC. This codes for CASIARTPGETQYF.

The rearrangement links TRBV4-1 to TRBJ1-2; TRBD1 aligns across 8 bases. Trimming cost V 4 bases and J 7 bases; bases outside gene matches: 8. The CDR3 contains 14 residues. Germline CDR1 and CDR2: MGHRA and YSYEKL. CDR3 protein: CASSPARGRGGYTF. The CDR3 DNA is TGCGCCAGCAGCCCCGCCAGGGGGCGGGGTGGCTACACCTTC.

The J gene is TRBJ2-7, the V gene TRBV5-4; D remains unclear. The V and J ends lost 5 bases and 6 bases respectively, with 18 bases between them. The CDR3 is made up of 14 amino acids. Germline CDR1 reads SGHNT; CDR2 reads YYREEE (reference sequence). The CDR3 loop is CASSPIGEAPEQYF. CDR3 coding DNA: TGTGCCAGCAGTCCCATAGGAGAAGCCCCCGAGCAGTACTTC. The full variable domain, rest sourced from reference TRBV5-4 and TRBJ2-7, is ETGVTQSPTHLIKTRGQQVTLRCSSQSGHNTVSWYQQALGQGPQFIFQYYREEENGRGNFPPRFSGLQFPNYSSELNVNALELDDSALYLCASSPIGEAPEQYFGPGTRLTVT.

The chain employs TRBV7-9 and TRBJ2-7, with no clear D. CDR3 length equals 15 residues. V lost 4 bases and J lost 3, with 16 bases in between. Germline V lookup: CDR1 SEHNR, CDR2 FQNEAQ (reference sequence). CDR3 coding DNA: TGTGCCAGCAGCTCCCTGGCCCACGGGTTCTACGAGCAGTACTTC. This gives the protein CASSSLAHGFYEQYF.

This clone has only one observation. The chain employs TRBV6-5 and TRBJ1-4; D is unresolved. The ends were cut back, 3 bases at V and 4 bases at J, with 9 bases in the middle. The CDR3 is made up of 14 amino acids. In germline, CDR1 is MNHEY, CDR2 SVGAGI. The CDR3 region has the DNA TGTGCCAGCAGTTATGGCCAGTTTAATGAAAAACTGTTTTTT. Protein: CASSYGQFNEKLFF.

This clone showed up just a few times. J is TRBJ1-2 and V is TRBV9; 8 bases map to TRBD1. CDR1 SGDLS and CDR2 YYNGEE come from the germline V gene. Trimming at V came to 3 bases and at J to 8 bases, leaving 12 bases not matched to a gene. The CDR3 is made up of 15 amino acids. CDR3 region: CASSEQDRALEGYTF. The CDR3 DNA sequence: TGTGCCAGCAGCGAACAGGACAGGGCCCTCGAGGGCTACACCTTC.

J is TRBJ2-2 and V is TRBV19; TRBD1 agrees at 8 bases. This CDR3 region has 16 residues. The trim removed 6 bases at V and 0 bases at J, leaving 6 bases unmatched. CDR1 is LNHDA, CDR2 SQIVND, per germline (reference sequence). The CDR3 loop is CASRRQGPANTGELFF. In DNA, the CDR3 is TGTGCCAGTAGGAGACAGGGGCCCGCGAACACCGGGGAGCTGTTTTTT.

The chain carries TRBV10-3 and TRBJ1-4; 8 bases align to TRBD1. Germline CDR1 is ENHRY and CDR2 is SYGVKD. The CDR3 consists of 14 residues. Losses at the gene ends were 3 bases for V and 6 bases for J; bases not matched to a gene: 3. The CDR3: CAISDPGQDEKLFF. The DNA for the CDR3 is TGTGCCATCAGTGACCCGGGACAGGATGAAAAACTGTTTTTT.

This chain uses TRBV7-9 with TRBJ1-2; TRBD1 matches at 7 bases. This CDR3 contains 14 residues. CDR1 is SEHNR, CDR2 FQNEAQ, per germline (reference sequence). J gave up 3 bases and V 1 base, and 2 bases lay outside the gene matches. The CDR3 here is CASSLDRGYYGYTF. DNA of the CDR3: TGTGCCAGCAGCTTAGACAGGGGTTACTATGGCTACACCTTC.

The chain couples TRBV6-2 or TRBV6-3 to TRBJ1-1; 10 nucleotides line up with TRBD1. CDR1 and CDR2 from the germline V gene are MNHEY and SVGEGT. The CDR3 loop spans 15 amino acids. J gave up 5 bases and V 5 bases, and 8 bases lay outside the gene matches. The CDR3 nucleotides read TGTGCCAGCAGTCCGCGGGACAGGGGTTGGACTGAAGCTTTCTTT. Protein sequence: CASSPRDRGWTEAFF.

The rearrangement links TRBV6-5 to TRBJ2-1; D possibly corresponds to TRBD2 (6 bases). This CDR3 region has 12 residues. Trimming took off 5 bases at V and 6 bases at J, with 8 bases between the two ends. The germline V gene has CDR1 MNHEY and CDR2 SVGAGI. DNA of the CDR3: TGTGCCAGCAGTCTTAGCGGCAATGAGCAGTTCTTC. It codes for CASSLSGNEQFF.

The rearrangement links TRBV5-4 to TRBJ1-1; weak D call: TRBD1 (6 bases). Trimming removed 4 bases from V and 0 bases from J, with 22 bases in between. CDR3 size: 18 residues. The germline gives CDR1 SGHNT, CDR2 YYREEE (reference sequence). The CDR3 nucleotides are TGTGCCAGCAGCGGAGCGTTCCCGACAGGACAGATGAACACTGAAGCTTTCTTT. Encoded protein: CASSGAFPTGQMNTEAFF. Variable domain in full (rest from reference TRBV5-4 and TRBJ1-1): ETGVTQSPTHLIKTRGQQVTLRCSSQSGHNTVSWYQQALGQGPQFIFQYYREEENGRGNFPPRFSGLQFPNYSSELNVNALELDDSALYLCASSGAFPTGQMNTEAFFGQGTRLTVV.

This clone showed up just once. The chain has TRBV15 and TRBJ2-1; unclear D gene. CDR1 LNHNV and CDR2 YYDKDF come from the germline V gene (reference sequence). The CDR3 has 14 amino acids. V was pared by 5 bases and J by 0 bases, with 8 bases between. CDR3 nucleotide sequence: TGTGCCACCAGCCCCCGGAGCTCCTACAATGAGCAGTTCTTC. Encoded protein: CATSPRSSYNEQFF.

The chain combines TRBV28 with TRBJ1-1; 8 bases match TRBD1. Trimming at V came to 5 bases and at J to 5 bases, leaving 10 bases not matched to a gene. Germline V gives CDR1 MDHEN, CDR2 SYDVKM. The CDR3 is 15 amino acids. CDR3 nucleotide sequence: TGTGCCAGCAGTCCTCCCCCCAGGGGGCGGACTGAAGCTTTCTTT. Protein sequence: CASSPPPRGRTEAFF.

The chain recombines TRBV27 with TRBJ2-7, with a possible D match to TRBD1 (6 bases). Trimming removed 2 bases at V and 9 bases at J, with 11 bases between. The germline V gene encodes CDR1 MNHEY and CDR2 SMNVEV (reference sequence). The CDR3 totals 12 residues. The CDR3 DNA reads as TGTGCCAGCAGTTTACCAACAGGGCCGCAGTACTTC. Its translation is CASSLPTGPQYF.

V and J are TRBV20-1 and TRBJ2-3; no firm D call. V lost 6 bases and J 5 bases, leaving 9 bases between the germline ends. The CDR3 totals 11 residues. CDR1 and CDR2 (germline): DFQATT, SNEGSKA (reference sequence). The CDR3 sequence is CSAPLGDTQYF. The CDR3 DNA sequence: TGCAGTGCCCCGCTCGGAGATACGCAGTATTTT.